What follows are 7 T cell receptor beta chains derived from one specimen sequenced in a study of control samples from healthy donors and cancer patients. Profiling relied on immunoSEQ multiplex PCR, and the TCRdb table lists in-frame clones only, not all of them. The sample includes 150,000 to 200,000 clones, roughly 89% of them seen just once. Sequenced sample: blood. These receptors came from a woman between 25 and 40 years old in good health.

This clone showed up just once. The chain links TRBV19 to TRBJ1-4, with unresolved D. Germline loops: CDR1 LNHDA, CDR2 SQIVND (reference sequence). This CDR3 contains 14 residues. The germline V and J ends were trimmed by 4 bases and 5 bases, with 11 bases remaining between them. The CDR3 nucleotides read TGTGCCAGTAGTACCCCGGGTTCGAATGAAAAACTGTTTTTT. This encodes CASSTPGSNEKLFF.

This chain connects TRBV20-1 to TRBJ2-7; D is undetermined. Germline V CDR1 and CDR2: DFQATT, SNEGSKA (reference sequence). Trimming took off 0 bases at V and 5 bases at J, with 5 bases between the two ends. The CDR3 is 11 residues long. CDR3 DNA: TGCAGTGCTAGAGATAAACACGAGCAGTACTTC. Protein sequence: CSARDKHEQYF.

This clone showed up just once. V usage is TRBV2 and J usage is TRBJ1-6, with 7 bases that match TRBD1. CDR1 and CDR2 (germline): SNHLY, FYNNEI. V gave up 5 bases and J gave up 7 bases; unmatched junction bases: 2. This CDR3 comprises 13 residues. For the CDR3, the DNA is TGTGCCAGCAGTCCCAGGGGGAATTCACCCCTCCACTTT. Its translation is CASSPRGNSPLHF. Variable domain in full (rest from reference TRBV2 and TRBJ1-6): EPEVTQTPSHQVTQMGQEVILRCVPISNHLYFYWYRQILGQKVEFLVSFYNNEISEKSEIFDDQFSVERPDGSNFTLKIRSTKLEDSAMYFCASSPRGNSPLHFGNGTRLTVT.

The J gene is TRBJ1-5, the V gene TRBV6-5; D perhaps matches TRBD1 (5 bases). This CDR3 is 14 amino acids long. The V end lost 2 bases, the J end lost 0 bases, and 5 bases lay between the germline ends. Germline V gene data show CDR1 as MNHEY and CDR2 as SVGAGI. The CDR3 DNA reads TGTGCCAGCAGTTACGGGGGTAGCAATCAGCCCCAGCATTTT. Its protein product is CASSYGGSNQPQHF.

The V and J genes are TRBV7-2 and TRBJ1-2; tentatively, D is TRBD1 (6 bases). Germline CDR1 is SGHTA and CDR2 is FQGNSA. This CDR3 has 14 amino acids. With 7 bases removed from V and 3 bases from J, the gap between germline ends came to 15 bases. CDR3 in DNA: TGTGCCAGCAAGAACCAGACAGGCCACTATGGCTACACCTTC. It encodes CASKNQTGHYGYTF. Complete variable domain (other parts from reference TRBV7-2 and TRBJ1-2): GAGVSQSPSNKVTEKGKDVELRCDPISGHTALYWYRQSLGQGLEFLIYFQGNSAPDKSGLPSDRFSAERTGGSVSTLTIQRTQQEDSAVYLCASKNQTGHYGYTFGSGTRLTVV.

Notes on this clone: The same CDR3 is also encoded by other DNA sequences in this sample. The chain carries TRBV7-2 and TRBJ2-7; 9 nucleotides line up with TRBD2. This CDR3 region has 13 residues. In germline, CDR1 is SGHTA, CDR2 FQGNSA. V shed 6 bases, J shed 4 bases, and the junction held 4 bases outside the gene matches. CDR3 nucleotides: TGTGCCAGCAGACTAGCGGGTTCTTACGAGCAGTACTTC. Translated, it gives CASRLAGSYEQYF.

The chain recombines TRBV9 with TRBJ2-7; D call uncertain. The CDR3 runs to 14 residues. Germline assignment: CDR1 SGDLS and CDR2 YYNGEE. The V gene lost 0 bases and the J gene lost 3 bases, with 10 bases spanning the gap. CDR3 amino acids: CASSVGSLSYEQYF. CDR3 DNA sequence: TGTGCCAGCAGCGTAGGGTCCCTGAGCTACGAGCAGTACTTC.